This T cell receptor beta chain was recovered during a study of T-cell reconstitution after alpha-beta-depleted transplantation in children. Molecular barcoding with unique molecular identifiers was used for the TCRbeta library. One entry per CDR3 protein, called by TCRdb with MiXCR from the PCR reads. This repertoire shows approximately 18,000 distinct CDR3 sequences, roughly 13% found once; its top ten account for around 38%. This clonotype was seen ten or more times. The CDR3 covers 14 residues. Per the germline V gene, CDR1 is MRHNA and CDR2 is SNTAGT. The V gene lost 4 bases and the J gene lost 9 bases, with 17 bases spanning the gap.

This sequence originates from a female patient aged 2 to 10 who had a stem cell transplant for congenital amegakaryocytic thrombocytopenia, so the T cells may come from the graft donor. The gene calls are TRBV6-4 and TRBJ2-3; maybe TRBD1 (6 bases). The sample was PBMCs, mostly from graft donor cells, taken 60 days after TCRalphabeta/CD19-depleted stem cell transplant. For the CDR3, the DNA is TGTGCCAGCAGTGTTGTCGCGCAGACAGGCACGCAGTATTTT. Translated: CASSVVAQTGTQYF.